This paragraph reports one T cell receptor beta chain. Its antigen is undetermined. The identical CDR3 is also encoded by other nucleotide sequences in the sample. V lost 3 bases and J lost 7, with 3 bases in between. Germline CDR1 reads SGHTA; CDR2 reads FQGNSA. The CDR3 contains 11 residues. As defined, naive CD8 cells were CD45RO-negative and positively selected for CCR7, with terminally differentiated effector memory CD45RA+ cells excluded. At a deep level, the assay was run. The table came from immunoSEQ multiplex PCR; TCRdb's copy has only in-frame clones and leaves some out. The sample carries about 2.2 million clones, roughly 95% recorded once. The data originate from a study of shared clonotypes between healthy human individuals. Study-wide findings and caveats: Non-shared clonotypes were found to have lower generation probabilities than the clonotypes that were shared by all four of the sorted-subset donors.

The sample comprised naive CD8+ T cells from PBMCs. The chain recombines TRBV7-2 with TRBJ2-2; D ambiguous. This TCR came from a man aged 18 to 29 in good health. Some clones in this sample may be carry-over from other donors' samples. This CDR3 reads CASSFGGELFF. The CDR3 DNA sequence: TGTGCCAGCAGCTTTGGCGGGGAGCTGTTTTTT.